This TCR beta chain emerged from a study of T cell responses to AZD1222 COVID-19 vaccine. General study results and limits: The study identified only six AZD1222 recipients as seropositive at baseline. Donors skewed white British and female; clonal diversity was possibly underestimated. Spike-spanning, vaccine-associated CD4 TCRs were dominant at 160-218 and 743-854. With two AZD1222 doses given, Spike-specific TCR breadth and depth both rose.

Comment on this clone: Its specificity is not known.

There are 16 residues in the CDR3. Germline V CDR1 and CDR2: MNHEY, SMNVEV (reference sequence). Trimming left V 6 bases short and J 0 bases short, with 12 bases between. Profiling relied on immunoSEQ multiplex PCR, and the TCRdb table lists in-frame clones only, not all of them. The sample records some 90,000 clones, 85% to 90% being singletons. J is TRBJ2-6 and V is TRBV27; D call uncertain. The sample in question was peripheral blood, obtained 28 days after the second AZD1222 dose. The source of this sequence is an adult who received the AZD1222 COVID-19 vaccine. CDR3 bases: TGTGCCAGCAGCCGACTTGCGACCTCTGGGGCCAACGTCCTGACTTTC. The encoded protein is CASSRLATSGANVLTF.